The 20 T cell receptor beta chains in this list originate from one sample, sequenced in a study of identical twins. TCRdb reprocessed the 5' RACE reads with MiXCR, giving one entry per CDR3 protein. The repertoire includes more than 400,000 distinct CDR3 sequences, roughly 15% of them detected once, and more than 0.4% sits in the top ten. These data are also associated with another study on yellow fever vaccine responses in identical twins.

Sequencing used CD4+ T cells sorted from blood. The receptors derive from a young woman in good health.

The chain couples TRBV6-1 to TRBJ2-7, with D perhaps TRBD1 (5 bases). The CDR3 loop spans 14 amino acids. The germline gives CDR1 MNHNS, CDR2 SASEGT. Trimming removed 7 bases from V and 2 bases from J, with 15 bases in between. CDR3 DNA: TGTGCCAGCAAATTACAGGACACCACCTACGAGCAGTACTTC. Translated, it gives CASKLQDTTYEQYF.

The chain has TRBV5-1 and TRBJ2-1, with 9 nucleotides matching TRBD2. Germline V gene sequence: CDR1 SGHRS, CDR2 YFSETQ. The CDR3 runs to 16 residues. Germline trimming cut 4 bases from V and 5 bases from J; bases unmatched to any gene: 10. The CDR3 bases are TGCGCCAGCAGCCGAATGACTAGCGGAGCCCACAATGAGCAGTTCTTC. It specifies CASSRMTSGAHNEQFF.

CDR3 nucleotides: TGCGCCAGCAGCCAAGTACAAAACAGGGTCTCTGGAAACACCATATATTTT. Encoded protein: CASSQVQNRVSGNTIYF. V is TRBV4-1 and J is TRBJ1-3, with D maybe TRBD1 (6 bases). Trimming stripped 1 base from V and 0 bases from J, with 13 bases between. CDR3 length equals 17 residues. Germline loops: CDR1 MGHRA, CDR2 YSYEKL.

The chain combines TRBV12-3 or TRBV12-4 with TRBJ2-3; no clear D. The CDR3 has 13 residues. With 6 bases removed from V and 5 bases from J, the gap between germline ends came to 12 bases. CDR3 amino acids: CASSPYEVDTQYF. The DNA for the CDR3 is TGTGCCAGCAGCCCGTATGAGGTAGATACGCAGTATTTT.

This clonotype has a handful of counts. V and J are TRBV6-1 and TRBJ1-1; a possible D gene is TRBD1 (6 bases). This CDR3 region has 14 residues. The V gene lost 8 bases and the J gene lost 8 bases, with 21 bases spanning the gap. Germline CDR1 is MNHNS and CDR2 is SASEGT. The CDR3, as DNA: TGTGCCAGCCGAAAATTAGGACAGCCGCAGGAAGCTTTCTTT. Amino acid sequence: CASRKLGQPQEAFF.

The chain couples TRBV6-5 to TRBJ1-3, with no clear D. The CDR3 extends over 16 amino acids. Trimming took 4 bases from V and 0 from J, leaving 13 bases between them. Looked up from germline, CDR1 is MNHEY and CDR2 is SVGAGI. Here the CDR3 reads CASSLAMSGSGNTIYF. Written as DNA, the CDR3 is TGTGCCAGCAGTTTGGCGATGTCAGGCTCTGGAAACACCATATATTTT.

This rearrangement joins TRBV20-1 to TRBJ2-3, with unresolved D. This CDR3 comprises 15 residues. Germline CDR1 and CDR2: DFQATT and SNEGSKA (reference sequence). The germline V and J ends were trimmed by 3 bases and 0 bases, with 13 bases remaining between them. The CDR3 DNA is TGCAGTGCTAGTCTTGGCGGCTCTAGCACAGATACGCAGTATTTT. Its protein product is CSASLGGSSTDTQYF.

The chain employs TRBV29-1 and TRBJ2-7, with D possibly being TRBD1 (6 bases). This CDR3 contains 12 residues. Trimming shortened V by 7 bases and J by 1 base, and 11 bases separated the two germline ends. The germline CDR1 and CDR2 sequences are SQVTM and ANQGSEA. The CDR3 loop is CSAWDISYEQYF. The CDR3 DNA reads as TGCAGCGCCTGGGACATTTCCTACGAGCAGTACTTC.

This clonotype has just a few counts. The chain combines TRBV4-1 with TRBJ2-2, with D unresolved. Trimming cost V 3 bases and J 1 base, with 12 bases left between them. Looked up from germline, CDR1 is MGHRA and CDR2 is YSYEKL. CDR3 length: 16 amino acids. The CDR3 reads CASSQDLQLNTGELFF. Written as DNA, the CDR3 is TGCGCCAGCAGCCAGGACCTCCAGCTGAACACCGGGGAGCTGTTTTTT.

This clonotype appeared a few times. The gene calls are TRBV20-1 and TRBJ2-3; D is ambiguous. Trimming removed 5 bases from V and 2 bases from J, with 8 bases in between. Germline V gene sequence: CDR1 DFQATT, CDR2 SNEGSKA (reference sequence). The CDR3 totals 12 residues. The CDR3 loop is CSARRYTDTQYF. CDR3 sequence (DNA): TGCAGTGCTCGCCGCTACACAGATACGCAGTATTTT.

This clonotype came up a few times. V and J are TRBV7-9 and TRBJ2-1; a possible D gene is TRBD1 (6 bases). The germline V gene encodes CDR1 SEHNR and CDR2 FQNEAQ (reference sequence). V lost 7 bases and J lost 7, with 14 bases in between. The CDR3 covers 13 residues. CDR3: CASTTAGENEQFF. The DNA of the CDR3 is TGTGCCAGCACAACTGCAGGGGAGAATGAGCAGTTCTTC.

The chain combines TRBV5-1 with TRBJ2-7; 13 bases match TRBD2. The V and J ends lost 7 bases and 5 bases, in that order; junction bases with no gene match: 9. The CDR3 contains 15 residues. CDR1 is SGHRS and CDR2 is YFSETQ in the germline V gene. The CDR3, as DNA: TGCGCCAGCGGGAGGACTAGCGGGAGTTTCGACGAGCAGTACTTC. It translates to CASGRTSGSFDEQYF. The variable domain in full, with the rest retrieved from reference TRBV5-1 and TRBJ2-7, is KAGVTQTPRYLIKTRGQQVTLSCSPISGHRSVSWYQQTPGQGLQFLFEYFSETQRNKGNFPGRFSGRQFSNSRSEMNVSTLELGDSALYLCASGRTSGSFDEQYFGPGTRLTVT.

This clonotype has only a few counts. The CDR3 DNA reads as TGTGCCAGCAGCTTGTGGGAAGGGGCGATCATGAACACTGAAGCTTTCTTT. It encodes CASSLWEGAIMNTEAFF. This rearrangement joins TRBV7-8 to TRBJ1-1; D is perhaps TRBD1 (5 bases). The CDR3 is 17 residues long. The germline gives CDR1 SGHVS, CDR2 FQNEAQ. The V end lost 3 bases, the J end lost 0 bases, and 17 bases lay between the germline ends.

This clonotype came up many times. The J gene is TRBJ1-4, the V gene TRBV6-5, with a weak D call TRBD1 (5 bases). In germline, CDR1 is MNHEY, CDR2 SVGAGI. The CDR3 runs 18 residues. The V end was cut by 2 bases, the J end by 2 bases, with 18 bases between. The CDR3 spells CASSYGLAGRGTNEKLFF. As DNA, the CDR3 is TGTGCCAGCAGTTACGGCCTGGCAGGGAGGGGCACTAATGAAAAACTGTTTTTT.

The rearrangement links TRBV5-1 to TRBJ2-3; D is perhaps TRBD1 (5 bases). Germline CDR1 SGHRS, CDR2 YFSETQ. The germline V and J ends were trimmed by 3 bases and 2 bases, with 22 bases remaining between them. The CDR3 is made up of 18 amino acids. Here the CDR3 reads CASSSKQIDRGYTDTQYF. The CDR3, as DNA: TGCGCCAGCAGCTCCAAACAAATCGACAGAGGTTACACAGATACGCAGTATTTT.

V usage is TRBV5-1 and J usage is TRBJ2-1; TRBD2 agrees at 8 bases. Germline loops: CDR1 SGHRS, CDR2 YFSETQ. J lost 1 base, V lost 0 bases, and 12 bases had no gene match. The CDR3 covers 19 residues. As DNA, the CDR3 is TGCGCCAGCAGCTTGGTGGCCACCGGGGCGGGAGGTTCCTACAATGAGCAGTTCTTC. Its protein is CASSLVATGAGGSYNEQFF.

This clonotype was observed a few times. This CDR3 is CASSYSGTADNEQFF. The CDR3 nucleotides read TGTGCCAGCAGTTACTCGGGGACAGCGGACAATGAGCAGTTCTTC. The rearrangement joins TRBV6-5 to TRBJ2-1; 7 bases agree with TRBD1. V was clipped by 0 bases and J by 5 bases; unmatched bases: 4. Looked up from germline, CDR1 is MNHEY and CDR2 is SVGAGI. This CDR3 region has 15 residues.

This clonotype has just a few counts. The rearrangement joins TRBV7-9 to TRBJ2-7; 8 nucleotides agree with TRBD2. From germline, CDR1 is SEHNR and CDR2 FQNEAQ (reference sequence). The CDR3 has 17 amino acids. The V gene end was trimmed by 5 bases and the J gene end by 2 bases; junction bases not matched to a gene: 14. CDR3: CASSRKPLAGRAYEQYF. In DNA, the CDR3 is TGTGCCAGCAGCCGAAAACCACTAGCCGGGAGGGCCTACGAGCAGTACTTC.

This clonotype was seen a handful of times. V is TRBV4-1 and J is TRBJ1-2, with D tentatively TRBD1 (6 bases). CDR1 and CDR2 (germline): MGHRA, YSYEKL. V shed 0 bases and J shed 1 base, with 12 bases lying between them. The CDR3 loop spans 16 amino acids. CDR3 protein: CASSQDKGGYNYGYTF. DNA for the CDR3: TGCGCCAGCAGCCAAGATAAGGGGGGGTATAACTATGGCTACACCTTC.

This clonotype was seen a few times. The chain links TRBV20-1 to TRBJ2-1; D is undetermined. The V gene lost 0 bases and the J gene lost 3 bases, with 12 bases spanning the gap. The CDR3 has 15 residues. CDR1 and CDR2 from the germline V gene are DFQATT and SNEGSKA (reference sequence). CDR3 DNA sequence: TGCAGTGCTAGAGATCGGATGGATTACTACAATGAGCAGTTCTTC. Its protein is CSARDRMDYYNEQFF.